These 30 T cell receptor beta chains were all obtained from the same sample, sequenced in a study of liver allograft versus peripheral blood T cells. Study-wide context: Recipients' peripheral blood served as the comparator for T cell receptor repertoires in transplanted livers.

Via MiXCR, TCRdb re-called the reads, giving one row per CDR3 protein. Of over 10,000 distinct CDR3 sequences in the sample, 25% to 30% were seen once. The receptors originated from a human patient who had a liver transplant. A subset of T cells may come from the graft donor.

This clonotype has just a few counts. The rearrangement uses TRBV20-1 and TRBJ2-1, with 15 bases lining up with TRBD2. V trimming: 6 bases; J trimming: 9 bases; junction bases outside the gene matches: 9. This CDR3 region has 15 residues. Germline V gene sequence: CDR1 DFQATT, CDR2 SNEGSKA (reference sequence). The DNA for the CDR3 is TGCAGTGCCGGAGGACTAGCGGGGGGGCCGAGTGAGCAGTTCTTC. Its protein product is CSAGGLAGGPSEQFF.

The V call is TRBV20-1, the J call TRBJ2-1; 13 positions match TRBD2. Trimming at V came to 0 bases and at J to 9 bases, leaving 5 bases not matched to a gene. Germline lookup yields CDR1 DFQATT and CDR2 SNEGSKA (reference sequence). The CDR3 has 15 amino acids. As DNA, the CDR3 is TGCAGTGCTAGAGATTTACTAGCGGGAGGGGTTGAGCAGTTCTTC. This sequence encodes CSARDLLAGGVEQFF.

By share, this clonotype counts as medium-sized. The rearrangement uses TRBV6-5 and TRBJ1-6; 9 bases align to TRBD1. V trimming: 6 bases; J trimming: 7 bases; junction bases outside the gene matches: 4. The CDR3 contains 14 residues. CDR1 is MNHEY and CDR2 is SVGAGI in the germline V gene. CDR3 nucleotide sequence: TGTGCCAGCAGCCGGGACAGGGCAAATTCACCCCTCCACTTT. This codes for CASSRDRANSPLHF.

This clonotype was observed a handful of times. This chain connects TRBV19 to TRBJ2-6, with D hard to call. The CDR3 loop spans 13 amino acids. Trimming shortened V by 3 bases and J by 2 bases, and 2 bases separated the two germline ends. Germline values: CDR1 LNHDA, CDR2 SQIVND (reference sequence). The CDR3 DNA follows: TGTGCCAGTAGTATTACTGGGGCCAACGTCCTGACTTTC. Its protein is CASSITGANVLTF.

The genes are TRBV11-1 and TRBJ1-1; D call uncertain. Trimming removed 1 base from V and 1 base from J, with 4 bases in between. From germline, CDR1 is SGHAT and CDR2 FQDESV (reference sequence). CDR3 length: 13 amino acids. The CDR3 sequence is CASSLGPNTEAFF. CDR3 in DNA: TGTGCCAGCAGCTTAGGACCGAACACTGAAGCTTTCTTT.

The V and J genes are TRBV7-9 and TRBJ1-3, with a possible D match to TRBD1 (5 bases). The V end lost 3 bases, the J end lost 4 bases, and 16 bases lay between the germline ends. The germline V gene has CDR1 SEHNR and CDR2 FQNEAQ (reference sequence). CDR3 size: 16 residues. In nucleotides, the CDR3 is TGTGCCAGCAGCTTGGGGGTTTCCAACGAAGGAAACACCATATATTTT. The encoded protein is CASSLGVSNEGNTIYF.

In DNA form, the CDR3 reads TGTGCCAGCAGCGGGCTACGAGTTTCCTACGAGCAGTACTTC. Its translation: CASSGLRVSYEQYF. The genes are TRBV5-6 and TRBJ2-7; no firm D call. The CDR3 extends over 14 amino acids. The V end lost 4 bases, the J end lost 1 base, and 12 bases lay between the germline ends. Looked up from germline, CDR1 is SGHDT and CDR2 is YYEEEE.

There are many counts of this clonotype. V usage is TRBV6-2 or TRBV6-3 and J usage is TRBJ2-5; 7 bases fit TRBD2. The germline V gene has CDR1 MNHEY and CDR2 SVGEGT. The length of the CDR3 is 15 residues. The J segment lost 5 bases and the V segment lost 2 bases, leaving 8 bases of the junction unmatched. CDR3 protein: CASSYGLDSQETQYF. CDR3 DNA sequence: TGTGCCAGCAGTTACGGACTAGACTCCCAGGAGACCCAGTACTTC.

Comment on this clonotype: Since a much larger clone is just one base distant, this may be a read error. The chain uses TRBV10-3 and TRBJ1-1; possible D gene TRBD1, 6 bases. V lost 10 bases to trimming and J lost 8 bases, with 20 bases between them. CDR1 and CDR2 (germline): ENHRY, SYGVKD. This CDR3 has 13 amino acids. The CDR3 DNA reads as TGTGCCACTAAGGGACAAAGGGAAGCGGAAGCTTTCTTT. Translation: CATKGQREAEAFF.

Concerning this clonotype itself: One base away lies a much larger clone, so this may be a sequencing read error. The chain joins TRBV18 to TRBJ2-1, with 8 positions matching TRBD2. CDR3 length: 15 amino acids. CDR1 and CDR2 from the germline V gene are KGHSH and LQKENI. As DNA, the CDR3 is TGTGCCAGCTCGGGGGGTAGCGGGGTCTACAATAAGCAGTTCTTC. Its protein product is CASSGGSGVYNKQFF.

This clonotype is categorized as medium-sized. The rearrangement uses TRBV6-1 and TRBJ2-4; 12 bases map to TRBD2. Germline V gives CDR1 MNHNS, CDR2 SASEGT. The junction had 10 bases not matched to a gene; V was cut back by 0 bases and J by 7 bases. The CDR3 runs to 18 residues. In DNA, the CDR3 is TGTGCCAGCAGTGAAGCGCTCAGGGCTAGCGGGAGGGCCAACATTCAGTACTTC. It encodes CASSEALRASGRANIQYF.

In the case of this clonotype: A read error may explain this, as a much larger clone is one base away. The chain uses TRBV14 and TRBJ1-1; the D gene is possibly TRBD1 (5 bases). Trimming stripped 3 bases from V and 5 bases from J, with 16 bases between. The CDR3 contains 15 residues. Per the germline V gene, CDR1 is SGHDN and CDR2 is FVKESK. For the CDR3, the DNA is TGTGCCAGCAGCCACCTTGGGGGGTCGCGTACTGAAGCTTTCTTT. Amino acid sequence: CASSHLGGSRTEAFF. Supplemented by reference TRBV14 and TRBJ1-1, the full variable domain reads EAGVTQFPSHSVIEKGQTVTLRCDPISGHDNLYWYRRVMGKEIKFLLHFVKESKQDESGMPNNRFLAERTGGTYSTLKVQPAELEDSGVYFCASSHLGGSRTEAFFGQGTRLTVV.

This clonotype appeared a few times. The V gene is TRBV28, the J gene TRBJ2-1; D remains ambiguous. V shed 6 bases and J shed 0 bases, with 15 bases lying between them. Per the germline V gene, CDR1 is MDHEN and CDR2 is SYDVKM. The CDR3 covers 16 residues. CDR3: CASSTSGESSYNEQFF. CDR3 sequence (DNA): TGTGCCAGCAGCACCTCGGGCGAGAGCTCCTACAATGAGCAGTTCTTC. The full variable domain, its missing parts supplied by reference TRBV28 and TRBJ2-1, is DVKVTQSSRYLVKRTGEKVFLECVQDMDHENMFWYRQDPGLGLRLIYFSYDVKMKEKGDIPEGYSVSREKKERFSLILESASTNQTSMYLCASSTSGESSYNEQFFGPGTRLTVL.

The rearrangement uses TRBV20-1 and TRBJ1-1; D is undetermined. The germline CDR1 and CDR2 sequences are DFQATT and SNEGSKA (reference sequence). The CDR3 is 14 amino acids. V was trimmed by 3 bases and J by 4 bases, leaving 15 bases between them. The CDR3 loop is CSASLPPMGTEAFF. The DNA of the CDR3 is TGCAGTGCTAGTCTCCCCCCCATGGGCACTGAAGCTTTCTTT.

Relative to its sample, this clonotype is medium-sized (0.01 to 0.1%). The V and J genes are TRBV29-1 and TRBJ2-5; the D gene could be TRBD1 or TRBD2 (5 bases each). Trimming removed 4 bases at V and 1 base at J, with 10 bases between. The CDR3 is made up of 13 amino acids. Germline V gives CDR1 SQVTM, CDR2 ANQGSEA. CDR3 sequence: CSVVEGPQETQYF. CDR3 nucleotide sequence: TGCAGCGTTGTTGAGGGGCCCCAAGAGACCCAGTACTTC.

The CDR3 nucleotides are TGTGCCAGCAGTTACAGGGGCAATCAGCCCCAGCATTTT. Its translation is CASSYRGNQPQHF. The gene calls are TRBV6-5 and TRBJ1-5; D not certain. This CDR3 is built from 13 residues. Trimming removed 2 bases from V and 2 bases from J, with 4 bases in between. The germline gives CDR1 MNHEY, CDR2 SVGAGI.

The chain links TRBV12-3 or TRBV12-4 to TRBJ2-7, with D perhaps assigned TRBD1 or TRBD2 (5 bases each). The germline V and J ends were trimmed by 3 bases and 0 bases, with 12 bases remaining between them. This CDR3 spans 15 amino acids. The CDR3 DNA sequence: TGTGCCAGCAGTTTTGCCGTCGGGACCTCCTACGAGCAGTACTTC. Residues: CASSFAVGTSYEQYF.

CDR3 DNA: TGTGCCAGCAGCTTGGAGAAGGGTCTTAATTCACCCCTCCACTTT. Translation gives CASSLEKGLNSPLHF. This chain links TRBV5-4 with TRBJ1-6; D gene unclear. The CDR3 runs to 15 residues. The V gene lost 0 bases and the J gene lost 6 bases, with 10 bases spanning the gap. Germline CDR1 is SGHNT and CDR2 is YYREEE (reference sequence).

This clonotype was counted between two and nine times. This chain joins TRBV28 and TRBJ2-7; 11 bases match TRBD1. The ends lost 6 bases at V and 5 bases at J; junction bases unmatched: 12. The CDR3 contains 16 residues. Germline CDR1 is MDHEN and CDR2 is SYDVKM. CDR3 sequence reads: CASRLVGTGGFHEQYF. The CDR3 DNA is TGTGCCAGCAGGCTTGTAGGGACAGGGGGTTTCCACGAGCAGTACTTC.

Sample share makes this clonotype medium-sized. J is TRBJ1-1 and V is TRBV28; possibly TRBD1 for D (5 bases). V was trimmed by 6 bases and J by 8 bases, leaving 13 bases between them. The V gene's germline CDR1 is MDHEN and CDR2 SYDVKM. The CDR3 runs 12 residues. The CDR3 region is CASSRRDREAFF. DNA for the CDR3: TGTGCCAGCAGCCGAAGGGACCGAGAAGCTTTCTTT.

This clonotype is categorized as medium-sized. The genes are TRBV18 and TRBJ2-5, with 7 bases fitting TRBD2. This CDR3 region has 15 residues. V shed 6 bases, J shed 5 bases, and the junction held 12 bases outside the gene matches. Germline V gene sequence: CDR1 KGHSH, CDR2 LQKENI. The DNA of the CDR3 is TGTGCCAGCTCTCCGCGGTCCCAGGGAGGGGAGACCCAGTACTTC. Its translation is CASSPRSQGGETQYF.

V and J are TRBV28 and TRBJ1-1; D gene uncertain. Germline CDR1 and CDR2: MDHEN and SYDVKM. There are 14 residues in the CDR3. With 4 bases removed from V and 3 bases from J, the gap between germline ends came to 12 bases. CDR3 protein: CASSSGGLDTEAFF. The CDR3 DNA follows: TGTGCCAGCAGTTCAGGAGGATTGGACACTGAAGCTTTCTTT.

This clonotype was counted many times. The chain combines TRBV6-5 with TRBJ2-2, with 8 bases that match TRBD1. This CDR3 is built from 14 residues. V was pared by 6 bases and J by 7 bases, with 7 bases of the junction left unmatched. Germline-derived CDR1 and CDR2 are MNHEY and SVGAGI. In DNA, the CDR3 is TGTGCCAGCAGACCCTCAGGGGGCCACGGGGAGCTGTTTTTT. Protein: CASRPSGGHGELFF.

The chain links TRBV7-9 to TRBJ1-1; 8 nucleotides align to TRBD1. V was pared by 3 bases and J by 2 bases, with 2 bases of the junction left unmatched. The CDR3 is 14 residues long. Germline CDR1 is SEHNR and CDR2 is FQNEAQ (reference sequence). CDR3 loop: CASSFAGGNTEAFF. The CDR3 DNA follows: TGTGCCAGCAGCTTTGCAGGGGGCAACACTGAAGCTTTCTTT.

Ten or more counts support this clonotype. J is TRBJ1-3 and V is TRBV6-5, with D unclear. The V and J ends lost 0 bases and 4 bases respectively, with 4 bases between them. CDR3 length: 13 residues. CDR1 and CDR2 from the germline V gene are MNHEY and SVGAGI. In DNA, the CDR3 is TGTGCCAGCAGTTACTCGGCCGGAAACACCATATATTTT. It codes for CASSYSAGNTIYF.

This clonotype is labeled as medium-sized (0.01 to 0.1%). This chain links TRBV10-3 with TRBJ2-1, with TRBD2 matching 11 bases. This CDR3 has 15 amino acids. V lost 0 bases and J lost 7; bases outside the gene matches: 2. The germline CDR1 and CDR2 sequences are ENHRY and SYGVKD. The CDR3 protein is CAISESLAGGNEQFF. The DNA for the CDR3 is TGTGCCATCAGTGAGTCGCTAGCGGGAGGAAATGAGCAGTTCTTC.

There are a few counts of this clonotype. The genes are TRBV6-5 and TRBJ1-1; D gene ambiguous. Trimming removed 6 bases at V and 1 base at J, with 6 bases between. This CDR3 region has 12 residues. Per the germline V gene, CDR1 is MNHEY and CDR2 is SVGAGI. CDR3 loop: CASSRPNTEAFF. CDR3 DNA: TGTGCCAGCAGCCGCCCGAACACTGAAGCTTTCTTT.

This clonotype has a single count. This chain joins TRBV6-5 and TRBJ2-1; 14 bases line up with TRBD2. After removal of 1 base from V and 0 bases from J, the junction contained 5 bases not matched to a gene. CDR3 length: 19 residues. Germline lookup yields CDR1 MNHEY and CDR2 SVGAGI. CDR3 sequence (DNA): TGTGCCAGCAGTTACTGGACTAGCGGGGGGAACAGCTCCTACAATGAGCAGTTCTTC. This encodes CASSYWTSGGNSSYNEQFF.

The CDR3 region is CASSQWEPTAYGYTF. The CDR3 DNA sequence: TGTGCCAGCAGCCAATGGGAGCCAACAGCTTATGGCTACACCTTC. V gene TRBV7-9 combines with J gene TRBJ1-2; D is undetermined. V lost 5 bases and J lost 5, with 18 bases in between. This CDR3 contains 15 residues. Germline CDR1 reads SEHNR; CDR2 reads FQNEAQ (reference sequence).

The CDR3 protein is CASSQGGLNTEAFF. CDR3 bases: TGTGCCAGCTCCCAGGGGGGGCTGAACACTGAAGCTTTCTTT. This chain joins TRBV18 and TRBJ1-1, with 7 bases matching TRBD1. The CDR3 runs to 14 residues. Trimming removed 6 bases from V and 0 bases from J; junction bases left unmatched: 4. Germline V lookup: CDR1 KGHSH, CDR2 LQKENI.